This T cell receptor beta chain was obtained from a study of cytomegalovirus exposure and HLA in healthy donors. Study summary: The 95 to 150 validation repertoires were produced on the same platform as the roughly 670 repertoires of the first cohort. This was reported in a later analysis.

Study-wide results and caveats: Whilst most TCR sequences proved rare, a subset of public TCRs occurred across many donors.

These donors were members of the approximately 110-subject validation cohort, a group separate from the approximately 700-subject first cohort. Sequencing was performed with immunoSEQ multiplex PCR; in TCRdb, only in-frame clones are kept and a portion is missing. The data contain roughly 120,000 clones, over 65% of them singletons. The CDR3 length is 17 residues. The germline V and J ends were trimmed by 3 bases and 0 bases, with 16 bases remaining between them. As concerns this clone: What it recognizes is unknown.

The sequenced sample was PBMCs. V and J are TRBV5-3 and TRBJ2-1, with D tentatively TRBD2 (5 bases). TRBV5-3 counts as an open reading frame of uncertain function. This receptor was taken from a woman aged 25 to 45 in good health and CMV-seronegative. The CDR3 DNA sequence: TGTGCCAGAAGCTCTAAAGGTCCGGGGTCCTCCTACAATGAGCAGTTCTTC. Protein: CARSSKGPGSSYNEQFF.